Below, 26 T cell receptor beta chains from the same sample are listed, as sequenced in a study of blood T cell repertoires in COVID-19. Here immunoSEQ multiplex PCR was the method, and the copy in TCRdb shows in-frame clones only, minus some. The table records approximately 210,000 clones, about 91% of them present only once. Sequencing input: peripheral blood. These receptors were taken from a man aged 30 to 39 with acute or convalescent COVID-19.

In DNA form, the CDR3 reads TGTGCCAGCAGCTCTAGCGGGAGGCCTGGGACCCAGTACTTC. Translated: CASSSSGRPGTQYF. The chain employs TRBV3-1 (or the pseudogene TRBV3-2) and TRBJ2-5, with 11 bases lining up with TRBD2. V lost 5 bases, J lost 7 bases, and 6 bases stayed unmatched. From germline, CDR1 is LGHDT and CDR2 YNNKEL (reference sequence). The CDR3 extends over 14 amino acids.

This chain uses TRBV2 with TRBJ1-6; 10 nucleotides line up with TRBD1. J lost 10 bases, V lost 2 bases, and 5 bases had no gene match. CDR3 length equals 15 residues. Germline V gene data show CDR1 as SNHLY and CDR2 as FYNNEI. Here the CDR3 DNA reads TGTGCCAGCAGTGAAATGACAGGGGGCCGATCACCCCTCCACTTT. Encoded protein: CASSEMTGGRSPLHF.

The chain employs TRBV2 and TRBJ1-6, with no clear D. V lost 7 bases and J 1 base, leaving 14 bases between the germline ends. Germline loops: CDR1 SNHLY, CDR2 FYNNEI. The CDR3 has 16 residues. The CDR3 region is CASITEGGSYNSPLHF. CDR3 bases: TGTGCCAGCATAACGGAGGGCGGGTCCTATAATTCACCCCTCCACTTT.

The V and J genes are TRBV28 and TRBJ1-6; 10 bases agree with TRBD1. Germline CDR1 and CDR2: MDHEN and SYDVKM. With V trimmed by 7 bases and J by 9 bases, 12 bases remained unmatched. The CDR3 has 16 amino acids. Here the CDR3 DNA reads TGTGCCAGCAACCAACCGGGACAGGGGCAGGGTTCACCCCTCCACTTT. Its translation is CASNQPGQGQGSPLHF.

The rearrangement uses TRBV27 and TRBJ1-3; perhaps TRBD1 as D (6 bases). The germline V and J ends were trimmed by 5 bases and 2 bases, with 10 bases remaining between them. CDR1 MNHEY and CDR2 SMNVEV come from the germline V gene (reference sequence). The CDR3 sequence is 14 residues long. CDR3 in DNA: TGTGCCAGCAGTACAGGGTCTCCTGGAAACACCATATATTTT. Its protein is CASSTGSPGNTIYF.

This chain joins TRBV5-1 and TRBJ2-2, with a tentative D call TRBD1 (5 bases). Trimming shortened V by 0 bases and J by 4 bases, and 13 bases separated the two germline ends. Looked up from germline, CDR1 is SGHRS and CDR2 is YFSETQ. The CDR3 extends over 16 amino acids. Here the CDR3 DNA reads TGCGCCAGCAGCTTGGAACTTCAGGGTGGCACCGGGGAGCTGTTTTTT. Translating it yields CASSLELQGGTGELFF.

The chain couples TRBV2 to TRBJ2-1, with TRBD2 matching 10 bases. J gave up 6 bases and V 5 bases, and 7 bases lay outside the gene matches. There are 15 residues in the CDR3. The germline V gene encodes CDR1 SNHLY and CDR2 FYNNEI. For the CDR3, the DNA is TGTGCCAGCAGTCTAGCGGGAGTATCGATCAATGAGCAGTTCTTC. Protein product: CASSLAGVSINEQFF. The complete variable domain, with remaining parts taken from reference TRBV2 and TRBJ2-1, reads EPEVTQTPSHQVTQMGQEVILRCVPISNHLYFYWYRQILGQKVEFLVSFYNNEISEKSEIFDDQFSVERPDGSNFTLKIRSTKLEDSAMYFCASSLAGVSINEQFFGPGTRLTVL.

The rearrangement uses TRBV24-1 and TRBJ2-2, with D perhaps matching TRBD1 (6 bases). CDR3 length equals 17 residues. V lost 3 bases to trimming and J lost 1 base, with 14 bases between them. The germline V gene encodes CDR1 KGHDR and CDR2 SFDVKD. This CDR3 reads CATSDHPGTQNTGELFF. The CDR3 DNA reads TGTGCCACCAGTGATCACCCCGGGACACAGAACACCGGGGAGCTGTTTTTT.

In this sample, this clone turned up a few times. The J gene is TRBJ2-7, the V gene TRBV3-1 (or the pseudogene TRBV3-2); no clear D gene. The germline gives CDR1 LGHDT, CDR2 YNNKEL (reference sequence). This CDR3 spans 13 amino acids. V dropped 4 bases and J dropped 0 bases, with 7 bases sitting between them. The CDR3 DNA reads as TGTGCCAGCAGCCTCGCGCACTCCTACGAGCAGTACTTC. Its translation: CASSLAHSYEQYF.

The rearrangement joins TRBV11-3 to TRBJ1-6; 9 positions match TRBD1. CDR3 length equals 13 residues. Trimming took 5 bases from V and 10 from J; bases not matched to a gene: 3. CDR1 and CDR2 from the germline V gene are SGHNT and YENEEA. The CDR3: CASSIGQGSPLHF. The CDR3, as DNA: TGTGCCAGCAGCATCGGACAGGGGTCACCCCTCCACTTT.

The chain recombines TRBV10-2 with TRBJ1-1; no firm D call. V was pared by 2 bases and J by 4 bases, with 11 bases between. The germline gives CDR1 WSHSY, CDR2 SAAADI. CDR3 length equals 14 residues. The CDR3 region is CASSEIAATTEAFF. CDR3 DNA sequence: TGCGCCAGCAGTGAGATAGCGGCCACCACTGAAGCTTTCTTT.

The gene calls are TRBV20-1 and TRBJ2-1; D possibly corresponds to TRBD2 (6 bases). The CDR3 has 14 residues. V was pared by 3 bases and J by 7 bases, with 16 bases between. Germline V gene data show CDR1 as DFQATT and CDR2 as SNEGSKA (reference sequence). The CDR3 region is CSASLEAGRNEQFF. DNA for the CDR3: TGCAGTGCTAGTCTGGAGGCGGGGAGGAATGAGCAGTTCTTC.

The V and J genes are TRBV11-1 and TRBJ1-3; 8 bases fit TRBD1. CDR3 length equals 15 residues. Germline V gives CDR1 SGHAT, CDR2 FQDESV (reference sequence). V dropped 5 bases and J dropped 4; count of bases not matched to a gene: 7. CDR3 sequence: CASSHRTGRGNTIYF. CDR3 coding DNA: TGTGCCAGCAGCCACCGGACAGGGAGAGGAAACACCATATATTTT. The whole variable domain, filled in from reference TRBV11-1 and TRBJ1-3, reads EAEVAQSPRYKITEKSQAVAFWCDPISGHATLYWYRQILGQGPELLVQFQDESVVDDSQLPKDRFSAERLKGVDSTLKIQPAELGDSAMYLCASSHRTGRGNTIYFGEGSWLTVV.

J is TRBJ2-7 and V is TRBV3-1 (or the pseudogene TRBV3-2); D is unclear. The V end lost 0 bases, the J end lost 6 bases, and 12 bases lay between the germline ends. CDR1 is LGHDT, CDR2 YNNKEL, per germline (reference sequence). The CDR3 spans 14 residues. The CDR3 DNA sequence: TGTGCCAGCAGCCAAGAGATCCCTTCGGGCGAGCAGTACTTC. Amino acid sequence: CASSQEIPSGEQYF.

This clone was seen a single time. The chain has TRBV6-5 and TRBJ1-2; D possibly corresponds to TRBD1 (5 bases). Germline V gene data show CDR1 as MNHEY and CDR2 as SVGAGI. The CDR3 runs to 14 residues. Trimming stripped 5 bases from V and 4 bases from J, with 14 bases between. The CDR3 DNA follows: TGTGCCAGCAGTCGCTCCAGGACATTCTATGGCTACACCTTC. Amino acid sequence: CASSRSRTFYGYTF.

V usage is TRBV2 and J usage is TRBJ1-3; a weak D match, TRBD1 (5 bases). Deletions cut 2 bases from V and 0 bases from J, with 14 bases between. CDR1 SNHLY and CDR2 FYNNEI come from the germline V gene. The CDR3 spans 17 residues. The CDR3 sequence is CASSEYGGRISGNTIYF. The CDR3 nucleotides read TGTGCCAGCAGTGAATACGGGGGACGGATCTCTGGAAACACCATATATTTT.

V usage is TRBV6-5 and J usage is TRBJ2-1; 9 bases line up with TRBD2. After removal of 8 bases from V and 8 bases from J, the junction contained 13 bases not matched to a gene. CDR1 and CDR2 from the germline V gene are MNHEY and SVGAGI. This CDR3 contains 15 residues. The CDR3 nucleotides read TGTGCCAGCGGGTCCGCGGGAGGGACCAGCGATGAGCAGTTCTTC. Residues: CASGSAGGTSDEQFF.

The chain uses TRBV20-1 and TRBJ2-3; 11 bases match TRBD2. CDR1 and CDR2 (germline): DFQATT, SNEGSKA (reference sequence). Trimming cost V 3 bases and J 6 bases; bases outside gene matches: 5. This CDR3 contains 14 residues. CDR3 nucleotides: TGCAGTGCTAGTGTTGCTAGCGGGAGGGATACGCAGTATTTT. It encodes CSASVASGRDTQYF.

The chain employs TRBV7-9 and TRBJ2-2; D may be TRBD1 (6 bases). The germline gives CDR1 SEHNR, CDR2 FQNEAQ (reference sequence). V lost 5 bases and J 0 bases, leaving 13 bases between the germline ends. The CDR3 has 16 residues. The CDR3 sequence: CASSRQGSANTGELFF. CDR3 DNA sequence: TGTGCCAGCAGCCGTCAGGGGTCGGCGAACACCGGGGAGCTGTTTTTT.

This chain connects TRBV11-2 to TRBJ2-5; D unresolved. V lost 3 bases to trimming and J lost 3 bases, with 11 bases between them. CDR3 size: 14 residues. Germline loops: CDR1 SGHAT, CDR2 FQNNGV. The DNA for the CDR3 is TGTGCCAGCAGCTTTATGAGAGGAGAAGAGACCCAGTACTTC. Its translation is CASSFMRGEETQYF.

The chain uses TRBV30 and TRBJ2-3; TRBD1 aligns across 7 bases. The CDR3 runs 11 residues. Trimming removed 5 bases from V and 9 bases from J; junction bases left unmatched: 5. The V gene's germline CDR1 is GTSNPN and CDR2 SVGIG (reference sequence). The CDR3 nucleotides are TGTGCCTGGCAAGGGGGCCAGACGCAGTATTTT. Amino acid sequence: CAWQGGQTQYF. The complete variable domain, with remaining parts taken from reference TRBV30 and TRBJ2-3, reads SQTIHQWPATLVQPVGSPLSLECTVEGTSNPNLYWYRQAAGRGLQLLFYSVGIGQISSEVPQNLSASRPQDRQFILSSKKLLLSDSGFYLCAWQGGQTQYFGPGTRLTVL.

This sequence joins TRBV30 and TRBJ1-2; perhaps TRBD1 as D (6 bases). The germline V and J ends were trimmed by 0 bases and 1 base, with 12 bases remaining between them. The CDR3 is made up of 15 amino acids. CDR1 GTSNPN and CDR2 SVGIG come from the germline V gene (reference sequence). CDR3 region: CAWSVNTGHNYGYTF. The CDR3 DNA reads TGTGCCTGGAGTGTAAACACGGGACATAACTATGGCTACACCTTC.

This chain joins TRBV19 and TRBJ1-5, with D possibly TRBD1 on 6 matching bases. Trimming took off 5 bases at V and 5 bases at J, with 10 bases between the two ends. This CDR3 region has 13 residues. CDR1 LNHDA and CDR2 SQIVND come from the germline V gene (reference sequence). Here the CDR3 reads CASSGTRDQPQHF. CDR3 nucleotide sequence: TGTGCCAGTAGTGGGACAAGAGATCAGCCCCAGCATTTT.

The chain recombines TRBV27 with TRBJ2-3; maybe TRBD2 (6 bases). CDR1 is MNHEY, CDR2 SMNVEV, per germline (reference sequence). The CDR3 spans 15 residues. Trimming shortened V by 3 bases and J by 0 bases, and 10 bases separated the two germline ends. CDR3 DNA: TGTGCCAGCAGTTTCACGGGGGAGAGCACAGATACGCAGTATTTT. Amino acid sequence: CASSFTGESTDTQYF.

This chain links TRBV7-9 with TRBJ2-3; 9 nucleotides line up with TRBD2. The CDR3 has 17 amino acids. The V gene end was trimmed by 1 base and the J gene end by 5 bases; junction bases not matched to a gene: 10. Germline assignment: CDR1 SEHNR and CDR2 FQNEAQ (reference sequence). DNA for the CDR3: TGTGCCAGCAGCTTAGGGTGGTCTAGCGGGGTTGGAGATACGCAGTATTTT. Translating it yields CASSLGWSSGVGDTQYF.

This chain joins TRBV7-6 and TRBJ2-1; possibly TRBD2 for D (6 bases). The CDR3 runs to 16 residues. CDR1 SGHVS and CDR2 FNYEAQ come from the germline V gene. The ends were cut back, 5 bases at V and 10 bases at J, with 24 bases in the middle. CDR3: CASSPRLGDVPGEQFF. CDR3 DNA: TGTGCCAGCAGCCCCAGACTAGGGGACGTACCGGGGGAGCAGTTCTTC.